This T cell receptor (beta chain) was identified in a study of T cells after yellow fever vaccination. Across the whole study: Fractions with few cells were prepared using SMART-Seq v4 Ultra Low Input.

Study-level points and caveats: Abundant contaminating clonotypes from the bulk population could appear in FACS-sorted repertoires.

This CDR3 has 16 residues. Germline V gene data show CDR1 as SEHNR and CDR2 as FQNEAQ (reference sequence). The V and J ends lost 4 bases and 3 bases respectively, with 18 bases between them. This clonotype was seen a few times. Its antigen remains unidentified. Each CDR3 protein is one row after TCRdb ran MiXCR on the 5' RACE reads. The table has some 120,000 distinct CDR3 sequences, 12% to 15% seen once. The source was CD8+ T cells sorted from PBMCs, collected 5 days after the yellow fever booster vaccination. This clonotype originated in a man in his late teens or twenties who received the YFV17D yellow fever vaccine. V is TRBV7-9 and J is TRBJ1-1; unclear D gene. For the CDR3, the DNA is TGTGCCAGCAGCTCTCGCCGTCCTGTGGAAGACACTGAAGCTTTCTTT. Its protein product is CASSSRRPVEDTEAFF.